Each of the 15 T cell receptor beta chains below was sequenced from the same sample in a study of low-dose radiotherapy and immunotherapy resistance in tumors (dated by TCRdb to 2021 to 2024). Superscript III and a set of TRAV- and TRBV-specific primers were used to synthesize first-strand cDNA, so that both TCRalpha and TCRbeta chains were covered. A roughly 22-cycle PCR with Phusion amplified the TCRs, pairing a constant-region primer with the adapter that was attached to the V primers. TCRdb passed the public sequencing reads through fastp at Q25 and MiXCR, retaining productive beta sequences. Under each unique CDR3 protein, matching rows form one entry showing the most common genes and DNA. Counted in this sample were roughly 9,500 distinct CDR3 sequences; 69% of them appeared once. The top ten constitute approximately 7% of the sample. All receptors derive from a human donor with advanced metastatic prostate, ovarian, gallbladder or colorectal cancer (not recorded which). This table probably holds off-target reads from a library built for another chain.

The chain links TRBV19 to TRBJ1-5; 9 nucleotides agree with TRBD1. Germline lookup yields CDR1 LNHDA and CDR2 SQIVND (reference sequence). This CDR3 contains 16 residues. V trimming: 5 bases; J trimming: 6 bases; junction bases outside the gene matches: 11. CDR3 loop: CASSPFGTGSVQPQHF. The CDR3 DNA reads TGTGCCAGTAGTCCCTTCGGGACAGGGAGTGTTCAGCCCCAGCATTTT. Variable domain in full (rest from reference TRBV19 and TRBJ1-5): DGGITQSPKYLFRKEGQNVTLSCEQNLNHDAMYWYRQDPGQGLRLIYYSQIVNDFQKGDIAEGYSVSREKKESFPLTVTSAQKNPTAFYLCASSPFGTGSVQPQHFGDGTRLSIL.

This chain links TRBV12-3 or TRBV12-4 with TRBJ2-1; D gene unclear. CDR3 length: 14 amino acids. Trimming left V 3 bases short and J 3 bases short, with 9 bases between. The chain's CDR3 is CASSFMGIYNEQFF. CDR3 sequence (DNA): TGTGCCAGCAGTTTTATGGGTATCTACAATGAGCAGTTCTTC.

The chain couples TRBV28 to TRBJ1-6; the D is unclear. The CDR3 sequence is 15 residues long. Per germline, CDR1 MDHEN and CDR2 SYDVKM. The V and J ends lost 6 bases and 4 bases respectively, with 13 bases between them. The CDR3 here is CASRMSTGYNSPLHF. CDR3 bases: TGTGCCAGCAGGATGAGCACGGGGTATAATTCACCCCTCCACTTT. Based on the CDR3 plus reference TRBV28 and TRBJ1-6, the full variable domain is DVKVTQSSRYLVKRTGEKVFLECVQDMDHENMFWYRQDPGLGLRLIYFSYDVKMKEKGDIPEGYSVSREKKERFSLILESASTNQTSMYLCASRMSTGYNSPLHFGNGTRLTVT.

The V gene is TRBV5-4, the J gene TRBJ2-7; 8 bases are a match to TRBD1. The germline V gene has CDR1 SGHNT and CDR2 YYREEE (reference sequence). The CDR3 is 14 residues long. V was clipped by 3 bases and J by 0 bases; unmatched bases: 2. CDR3 in DNA: TGTGCCAGCAGCTCTGGACAGGGCTCCTACGAGCAGTACTTC. Translation gives CASSSGQGSYEQYF.

This chain connects TRBV5-4 to TRBJ2-7; D remains ambiguous. Looked up from germline, CDR1 is SGHNT and CDR2 is YYREEE (reference sequence). V lost 4 bases to trimming and J lost 0 bases, with 20 bases between them. This CDR3 comprises 17 residues. Here the CDR3 reads CASSRLNSRPSSYEQYF. CDR3 nucleotide sequence: TGTGCCAGCAGCCGTTTAAACTCCCGACCAAGCTCCTACGAGCAGTACTTC.

J is TRBJ2-1 and V is TRBV30; a possible D gene is TRBD2 (7 bases). Trimming left V 2 bases short and J 7 bases short, with 18 bases between. Germline V gene data show CDR1 as GTSNPN and CDR2 as SVGIG (reference sequence). The CDR3 runs 15 residues. The CDR3 spells CAWSWGPGGRNEQFF. The CDR3 bases are TGTGCCTGGAGTTGGGGCCCGGGGGGCAGGAATGAGCAGTTCTTC.

This sequence joins TRBV6-8 and TRBJ2-7; D call uncertain. The CDR3 is 17 residues long. V gave up 2 bases and J gave up 3 bases, with 20 bases separating them. Germline CDR1 reads MNHGY; CDR2 reads SAAAGT. This chain's CDR3 is CASSYRAAVAGNYEQYF. CDR3 in DNA: TGTGCCAGCAGTTACCGGGCGGCAGTCGCCGGCAACTACGAGCAGTACTTC.

This chain uses TRBV2 with TRBJ2-7, with a tentative D call TRBD1 (5 bases). V dropped 6 bases and J dropped 2 bases, with 17 bases sitting between them. The CDR3 consists of 15 residues. Germline CDR1 and CDR2: SNHLY and FYNNEI. The chain's CDR3 is CASRKNPDRTYEQYF. As DNA, the CDR3 is TGTGCCAGCAGGAAAAATCCAGACAGAACCTACGAGCAGTACTTC. The full variable domain, rest sourced from reference TRBV2 and TRBJ2-7, is EPEVTQTPSHQVTQMGQEVILRCVPISNHLYFYWYRQILGQKVEFLVSFYNNEISEKSEIFDDQFSVERPDGSNFTLKIRSTKLEDSAMYFCASRKNPDRTYEQYFGPGTRLTVT.

V is TRBV20-1 and J is TRBJ1-1, with unresolved D. The CDR3 has 14 amino acids. The ends were cut back, 3 bases at V and 0 bases at J, with 11 bases in the middle. Germline loops: CDR1 DFQATT, CDR2 SNEGSKA (reference sequence). CDR3 loop: CSARPGPVNTEAFF. In DNA form, the CDR3 reads TGCAGTGCTAGGCCAGGCCCTGTGAACACTGAAGCTTTCTTT.

The chain couples TRBV29-1 to TRBJ1-1; D unclear. V lost 7 bases, J lost 3 bases, and 6 bases lay in between. Per the germline V gene, CDR1 is SQVTM and CDR2 is ANQGSEA. The CDR3 runs to 10 residues. CDR3: CSGRDTEAFF. CDR3 bases: TGCAGCGGGAGGGACACTGAAGCTTTCTTT.

This clonotype was recorded a few times. V is TRBV27 and J is TRBJ2-5; D possibly corresponds to TRBD1 (6 bases). CDR3 length: 14 residues. Trimming shortened V by 5 bases and J by 4 bases, and 14 bases separated the two germline ends. Germline CDR1 reads MNHEY; CDR2 reads SMNVEV (reference sequence). CDR3 region: CASSLQGVRETQYF. DNA of the CDR3: TGTGCCAGCAGTCTACAGGGTGTTCGAGAGACCCAGTACTTC.

The V gene is TRBV20-1, the J gene TRBJ2-4, with TRBD1 matching over 10 bases. The CDR3 loop spans 14 amino acids. Losses at the gene ends were 4 bases for V and 9 bases for J; bases not matched to a gene: 9. In germline, CDR1 is DFQATT, CDR2 SNEGSKA (reference sequence). The CDR3 region has the DNA TGCAGTGCTACAACTCAATGGACAGGGGGCATTCAGTACTTC. Translation: CSATTQWTGGIQYF.

This clonotype ranks as medium-sized. The chain combines TRBV28 with TRBJ2-3, with 7 bases fitting TRBD2. The germline CDR1 and CDR2 sequences are MDHEN and SYDVKM. This CDR3 has 19 residues. The V segment lost 5 bases and the J segment 0 bases; nucleotides outside the gene matches: 17. The CDR3 protein is CASSPAWQLAKPSTDTQYF. DNA for the CDR3: TGTGCCAGCAGTCCCGCGTGGCAACTAGCGAAACCTAGCACAGATACGCAGTATTTT.

The genes are TRBV6-5 and TRBJ2-4; TRBD2 matches at 12 bases. CDR1 and CDR2 (germline): MNHEY, SVGAGI. The CDR3 runs 16 residues. Trimming cost V 6 bases and J 0 bases; bases outside gene matches: 3. The CDR3 DNA follows: TGTGCCAGCAGCACACTAGCGGGGGGAGCCAAAAACATTCAGTACTTC. Protein product: CASSTLAGGAKNIQYF.

This chain joins TRBV7-9 and TRBJ2-7, with 7 bases fitting TRBD2. Trimming cost V 6 bases and J 3 bases; bases outside gene matches: 5. This CDR3 contains 13 residues. The germline V gene encodes CDR1 SEHNR and CDR2 FQNEAQ (reference sequence). The CDR3: CASRARGDYEQYF. The CDR3 DNA is TGTGCCAGCAGAGCCCGGGGGGACTACGAGCAGTACTTC.